This T cell receptor beta chain is from a study of neoadjuvant anti-PD-1 for oral cavity cancer. Study as a whole: Nivolumab at 3 mg/kg was mostly given biweekly, three to four doses, pre-surgery. Non-progressing patients received a fourth nivolumab dose near day 43, then surgery on days 50-56.

The assay was immunoSEQ multiplex PCR, and TCRdb's table has in-frame clones only and misses some. The repertoire includes 40,000 or so clones, around two fifths of them detected once, and more than 15% sits in the top ten. Time point: after neoadjuvant nivolumab, at surgical resection. V dropped 3 bases and J dropped 6 bases, with 11 bases sitting between them. Germline values: CDR1 LNHDA, CDR2 SQIVND (reference sequence). CDR3 length: 13 residues. The chain couples TRBV19 to TRBJ1-1; D unclear. The source of this sequence is a person aged 35-80 years with oral cavity squamous cell carcinoma. The sequences come from tumor tissue, collected after nivolumab (anti-PD-1) treatment. CDR3 sequence (DNA): TGTGCCAGTAGTATCATGCCTGGGGCTGAAGCTTTCTTT. Translated: CASSIMPGAEAFF.